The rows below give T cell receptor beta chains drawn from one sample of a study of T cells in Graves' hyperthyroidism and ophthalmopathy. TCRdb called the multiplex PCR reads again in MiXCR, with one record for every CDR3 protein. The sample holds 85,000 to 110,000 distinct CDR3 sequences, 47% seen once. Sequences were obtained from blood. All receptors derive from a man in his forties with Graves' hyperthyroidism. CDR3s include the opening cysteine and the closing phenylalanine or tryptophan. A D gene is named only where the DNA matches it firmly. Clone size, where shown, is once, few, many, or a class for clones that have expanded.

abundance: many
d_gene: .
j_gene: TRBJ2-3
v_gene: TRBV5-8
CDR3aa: CASPSWDSSTDTQYF
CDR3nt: TGTGCCAGCCCCTCATGGGACTCTAGCACAGATACGCAGTATTTT

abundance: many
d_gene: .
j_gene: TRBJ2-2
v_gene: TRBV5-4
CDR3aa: CASSWTWGPRNTGELFF
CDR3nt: TGTGCCAGCAGCTGGACGTGGGGCCCTCGGAACACCGGGGAGCTGTTTTTT

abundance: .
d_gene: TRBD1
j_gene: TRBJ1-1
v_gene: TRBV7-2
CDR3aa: CASSRDRKNTEAFF
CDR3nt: TGTGCCAGCAGCCGGGACAGAAAGAACACTGAAGCTTTCTTT

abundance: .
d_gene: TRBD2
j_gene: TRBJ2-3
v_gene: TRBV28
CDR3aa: CASSASGTSFTDTQYF
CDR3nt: TGTGCCAGCAGCGCATCCGGGACTAGCTTCACAGATACGCAGTATTTT

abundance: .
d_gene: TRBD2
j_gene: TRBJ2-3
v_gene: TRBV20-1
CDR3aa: CSARLAGGYSTDTQYF
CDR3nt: TGCAGTGCTAGACTAGCGGGGGGGTATAGCACAGATACGCAGTATTTT

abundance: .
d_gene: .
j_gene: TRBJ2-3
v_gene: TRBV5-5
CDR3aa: CASSLVAGQYF
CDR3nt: TGTGCCAGCAGCTTGGTCGCGGGACAGTATTTT

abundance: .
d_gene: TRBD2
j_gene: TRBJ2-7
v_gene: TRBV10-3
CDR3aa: CACSIRGSGRAYEQYF
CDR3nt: TGTGCCTGCAGTATCCGGGGCAGCGGGAGGGCCTACGAGCAGTACTTC

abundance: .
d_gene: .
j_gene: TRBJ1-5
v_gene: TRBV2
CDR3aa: CASRGRLAGTYEHF
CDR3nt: TGTGCCAGCAGGGGAAGACTAGCGGGAACCTACGAGCATTTT

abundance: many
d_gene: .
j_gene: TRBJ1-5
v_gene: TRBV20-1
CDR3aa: CSAKPGAGNQPQHF
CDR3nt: TGCAGTGCTAAACCCGGGGCCGGCAATCAGCCCCAGCATTTT

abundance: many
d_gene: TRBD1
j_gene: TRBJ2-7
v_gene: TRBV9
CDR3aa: CASSVGTGVLGEQYF
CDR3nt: TGTGCCAGCAGCGTCGGGACAGGGGTTCTTGGCGAGCAGTACTTC

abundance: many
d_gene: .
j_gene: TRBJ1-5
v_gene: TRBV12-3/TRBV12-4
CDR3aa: CASSFSSPGYSNQPQHF
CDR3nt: TGTGCCAGCAGTTTTAGCTCCCCCGGCTATAGCAATCAGCCCCAGCATTTT

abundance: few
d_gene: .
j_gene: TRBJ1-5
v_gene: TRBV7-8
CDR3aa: CASSQGAGGNQPQHF
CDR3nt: TGTGCCAGCAGCCAAGGGGCTGGGGGCAATCAGCCCCAGCATTTT

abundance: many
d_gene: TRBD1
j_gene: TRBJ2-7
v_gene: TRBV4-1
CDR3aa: CASSRSGQESSYEQYF
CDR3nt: TGCGCCAGCAGCCGATCAGGACAGGAGAGCTCCTACGAGCAGTACTTC

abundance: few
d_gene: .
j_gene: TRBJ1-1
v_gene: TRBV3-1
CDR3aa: CASSQGGKAEAFF
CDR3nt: TGTGCCAGCAGCCAAGGGGGGAAGGCTGAAGCTTTCTTT

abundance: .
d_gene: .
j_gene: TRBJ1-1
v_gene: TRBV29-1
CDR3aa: CSLQENTEAFF
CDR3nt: TGCAGTCTCCAGGAGAACACTGAAGCTTTCTTT

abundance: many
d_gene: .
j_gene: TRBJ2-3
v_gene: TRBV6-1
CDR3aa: CASSGGGPRDTQYF
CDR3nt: TGTGCCAGCAGCGGAGGGGGGCCGAGAGATACGCAGTATTTT

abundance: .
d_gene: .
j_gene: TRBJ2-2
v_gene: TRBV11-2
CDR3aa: CASSLVGVVNTGELFF
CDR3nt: TGTGCCAGCAGCTTAGTGGGGGTCGTTAACACCGGGGAGCTGTTTTTT

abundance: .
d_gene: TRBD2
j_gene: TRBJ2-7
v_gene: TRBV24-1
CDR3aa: CATSGTSGSYEQYF
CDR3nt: TGTGCCACCAGTGGGACTAGCGGGAGCTACGAGCAGTACTTC

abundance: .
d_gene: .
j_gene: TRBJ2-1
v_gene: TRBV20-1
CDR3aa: CSARDRRGNEQFF
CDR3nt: TGCAGTGCTAGAGATCGGAGAGGCAATGAGCAGTTCTTC

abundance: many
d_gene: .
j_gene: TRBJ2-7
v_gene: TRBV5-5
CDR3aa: CASSLLDTNYEQYF
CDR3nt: TGTGCCAGCAGCTTGCTCGACACCAACTACGAGCAGTACTTC

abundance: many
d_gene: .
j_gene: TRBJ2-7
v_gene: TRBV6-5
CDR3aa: CASSSEYRTSYEQYF
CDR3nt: TGTGCCAGCAGTTCCGAGTACAGGACGTCCTACGAGCAGTACTTC

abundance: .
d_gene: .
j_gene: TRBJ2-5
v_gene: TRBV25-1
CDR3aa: CASSAPGVAQETQYF
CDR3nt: TGTGCCAGCAGTGCACCAGGGGTGGCCCAAGAGACCCAGTACTTC

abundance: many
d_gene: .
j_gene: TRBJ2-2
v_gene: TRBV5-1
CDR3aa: CASKPGRQGTGELFF
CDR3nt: TGCGCCAGCAAACCGGGGAGGCAGGGCACCGGGGAGCTGTTTTTT

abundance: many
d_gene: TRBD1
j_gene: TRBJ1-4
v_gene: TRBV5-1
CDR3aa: CASSLTGMDEKLFF
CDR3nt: TGCGCCAGCAGCCTGACAGGGATGGATGAAAAACTGTTTTTT

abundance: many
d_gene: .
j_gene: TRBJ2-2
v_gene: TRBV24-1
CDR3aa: CATISPTGELFF
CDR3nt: TGTGCCACCATCAGCCCGACCGGGGAGCTGTTTTTT

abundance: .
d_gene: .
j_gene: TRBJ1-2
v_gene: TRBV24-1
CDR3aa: CATSEGGLSHTF
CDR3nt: TGTGCCACCAGTGAGGGAGGTTTGTCCCACACCTTC

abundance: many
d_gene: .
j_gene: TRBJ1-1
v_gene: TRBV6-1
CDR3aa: CASEADGGDTEAFF
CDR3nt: TGTGCCAGTGAGGCAGACGGAGGGGACACTGAAGCTTTCTTT

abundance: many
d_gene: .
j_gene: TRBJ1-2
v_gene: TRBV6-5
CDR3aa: CASRESGREGYTF
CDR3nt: TGTGCCAGCAGGGAGAGTGGGCGAGAAGGCTACACCTTC